This T cell receptor (beta chain) was observed in a study of regulatory T cells in long-lasting Graves disease. Notes on the study in general: Persistent disease favored TRBV28, TRBJ1-2 and TRBJ2-5.

Time point reported: newly diagnosed GD, antithyroid drugs for less than 3 months. RNA isolated from PBMCs was used to make the TCR library. The authors built TCR beta libraries using iRepertoire HTBI primers and Arm-PCR of CDR3 regions. Original processing notes: Samples jointly harbored 60 to 65 TRBV and more than eleven TRBJ segments. Using its own MiXCR run on the multiplex PCR reads, TCRdb lists one record per CDR3 protein. The V and J calls here are based on TCRdb, not the publication. Of 500,000 to 700,000 distinct CDR3 sequences listed, around 17% were seen once; the top ten hold approximately 20%. Regarding this clonotype: The antigen remains unidentified.

Trimming cost V 5 bases and J 5 bases, with 11 bases left between them. Germline lookup yields CDR1 SGHRS and CDR2 YFSETQ. The CDR3 runs to 13 residues. These sequences were also reported in another study, on T cells in Graves' hyperthyroidism and ophthalmopathy. From that study: If no ophthalmopathy progression occurred within 18 months, Graves' hyperthyroidism was stable. Carried out on the TCR CDR3, a first-round RT-PCR used the HTBI primer set.

This sequence originates from a woman aged 25 to 39 with Graves disease. The sample was peripheral blood mononuclear cells (PBMCs), taken at new diagnosis, from a patient treated with antithyroid drugs. The chain combines TRBV5-1 with TRBJ2-1, with D unclear. The CDR3 region is CASRNVEDNEQFF. In DNA, the CDR3 is TGCGCCAGCAGAAACGTAGAGGACAATGAGCAGTTCTTC.